This T cell receptor (beta chain) was identified during a study of blood T cell repertoires in COVID-19. Trimming removed 4 bases from V and 9 bases from J; junction bases left unmatched: 2. This CDR3 comprises 11 residues. From germline, CDR1 is DFQATT and CDR2 SNEGSKA (reference sequence). While infection was still active, Seattle patients were enrolled and then followed longitudinally. In the original analysis: Amplification of reference gene primers was used by the study to estimate nucleated cell counts. Only in-frame clones appear in the TCRdb table, and some are missing; sequencing was by immunoSEQ multiplex PCR. V, J and clone size reflect that table, while D and trimming were determined from the DNA. The sample shows fewer than 300,000 clones, about four fifths of them seen only once.

This sequence was found in a person aged 65 to 79 with COVID-19, enrolled during active disease. Sequencing was done on a sample of peripheral blood. The chain is built from TRBV20-1 and TRBJ2-2, with 7 bases identical to TRBD1. CDR3 residues: CSANRGRELFF. The DNA of the CDR3 is TGCAGTGCTAACAGGGGTCGGGAGCTGTTTTTT.